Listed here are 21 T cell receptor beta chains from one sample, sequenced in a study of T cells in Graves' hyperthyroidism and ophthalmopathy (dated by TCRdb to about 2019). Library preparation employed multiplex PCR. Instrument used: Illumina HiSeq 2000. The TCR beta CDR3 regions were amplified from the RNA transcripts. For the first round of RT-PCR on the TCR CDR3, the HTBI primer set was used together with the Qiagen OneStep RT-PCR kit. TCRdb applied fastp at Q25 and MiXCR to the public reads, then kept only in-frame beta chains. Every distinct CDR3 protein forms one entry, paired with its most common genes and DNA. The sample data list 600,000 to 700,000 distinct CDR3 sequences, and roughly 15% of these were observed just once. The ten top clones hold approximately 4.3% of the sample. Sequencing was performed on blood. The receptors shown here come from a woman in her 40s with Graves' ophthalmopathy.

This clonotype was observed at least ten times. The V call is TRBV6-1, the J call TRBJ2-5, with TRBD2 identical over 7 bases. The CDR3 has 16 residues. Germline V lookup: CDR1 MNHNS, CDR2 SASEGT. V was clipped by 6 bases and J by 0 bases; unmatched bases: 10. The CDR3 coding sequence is TGTGCCAGCAGCATCGGGGGAGCGGGGTACCAAGAGACCCAGTACTTC. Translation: CASSIGGAGYQETQYF.

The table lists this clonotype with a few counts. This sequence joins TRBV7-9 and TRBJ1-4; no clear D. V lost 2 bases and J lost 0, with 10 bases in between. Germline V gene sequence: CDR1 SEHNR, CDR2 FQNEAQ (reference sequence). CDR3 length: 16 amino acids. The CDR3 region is CASSLWASATNEKLFF. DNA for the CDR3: TGTGCCAGCAGCTTATGGGCGAGCGCAACTAATGAAAAACTGTTTTTT. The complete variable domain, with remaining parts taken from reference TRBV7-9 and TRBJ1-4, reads DTGVSQNPRHKITKRGQNVTFRCDPISEHNRLYWYRQTLGQGPEFLTYFQNEAQLEKSRLLSDRFSAERPKGSFSTLEIQRTEQGDSAMYLCASSLWASATNEKLFFGSGTQLSVL.

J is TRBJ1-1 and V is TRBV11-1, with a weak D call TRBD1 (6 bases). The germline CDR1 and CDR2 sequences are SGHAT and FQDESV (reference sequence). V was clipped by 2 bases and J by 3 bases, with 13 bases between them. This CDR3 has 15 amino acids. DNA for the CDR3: TGTGCCAGCAGCTTATCCCGGGGGCGGGACACTGAAGCTTTCTTT. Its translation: CASSLSRGRDTEAFF.

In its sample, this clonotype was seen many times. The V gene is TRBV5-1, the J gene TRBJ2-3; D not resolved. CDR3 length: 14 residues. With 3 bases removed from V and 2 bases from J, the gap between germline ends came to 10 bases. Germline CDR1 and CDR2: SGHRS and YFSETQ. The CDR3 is CASSSITLTDTQYF. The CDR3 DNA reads TGCGCCAGCAGCTCCATTACACTCACAGATACGCAGTATTTT.

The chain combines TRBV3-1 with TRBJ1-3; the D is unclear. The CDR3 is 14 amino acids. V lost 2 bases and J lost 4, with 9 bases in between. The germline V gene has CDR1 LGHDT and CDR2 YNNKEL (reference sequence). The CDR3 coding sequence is TGTGCCAGCAGCCAACGGGGTGGCGGAAACACCATATATTTT. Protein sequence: CASSQRGGGNTIYF.

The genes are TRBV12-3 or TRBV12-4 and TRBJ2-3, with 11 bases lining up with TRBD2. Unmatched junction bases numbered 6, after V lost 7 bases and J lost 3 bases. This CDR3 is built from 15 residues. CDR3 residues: CASTATSGRTDTQYF. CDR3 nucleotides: TGTGCCAGCACCGCTACTAGCGGGAGAACAGATACGCAGTATTTT.

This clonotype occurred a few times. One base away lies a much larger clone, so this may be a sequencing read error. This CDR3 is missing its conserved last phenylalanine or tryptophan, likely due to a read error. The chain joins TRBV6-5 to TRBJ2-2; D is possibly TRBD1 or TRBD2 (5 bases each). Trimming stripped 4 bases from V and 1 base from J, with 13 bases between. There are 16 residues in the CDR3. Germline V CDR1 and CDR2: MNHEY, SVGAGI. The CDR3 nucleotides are TGTGCCAGCAGTTTACCGGGACGACAGAACACCGGGGAGCTGTTTGTT. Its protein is CASSLPGRQNTGELFV.

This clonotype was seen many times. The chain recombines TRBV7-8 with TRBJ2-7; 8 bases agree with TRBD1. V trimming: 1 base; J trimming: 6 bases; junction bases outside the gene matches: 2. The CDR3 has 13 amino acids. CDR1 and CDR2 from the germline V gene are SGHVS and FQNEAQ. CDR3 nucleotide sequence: TGTGCCAGCAGCTTAGGGACAGGGATCGAGCAGTACTTC. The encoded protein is CASSLGTGIEQYF.

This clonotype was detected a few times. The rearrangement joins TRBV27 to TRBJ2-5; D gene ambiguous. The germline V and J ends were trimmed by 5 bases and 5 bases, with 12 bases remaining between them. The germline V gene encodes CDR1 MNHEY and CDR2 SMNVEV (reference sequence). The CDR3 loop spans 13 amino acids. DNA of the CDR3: TGTGCCAGCAGTCCGCAGGTTAGGGAGACCCAGTACTTC. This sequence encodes CASSPQVRETQYF.

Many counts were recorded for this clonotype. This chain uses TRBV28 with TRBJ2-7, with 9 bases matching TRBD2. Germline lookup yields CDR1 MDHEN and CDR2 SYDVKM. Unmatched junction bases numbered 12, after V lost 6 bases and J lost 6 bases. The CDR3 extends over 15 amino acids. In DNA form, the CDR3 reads TGTGCCAGCAGACTACCCTCGGGGACTAGCAGCGAGCAGTACTTC. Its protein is CASRLPSGTSSEQYF.

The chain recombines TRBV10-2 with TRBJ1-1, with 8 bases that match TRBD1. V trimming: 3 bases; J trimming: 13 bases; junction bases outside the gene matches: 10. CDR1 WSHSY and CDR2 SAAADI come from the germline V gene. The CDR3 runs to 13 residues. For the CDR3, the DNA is TGCGCCAGCAGTGACCCAGGACAGGGTGAGGGTTTCTTT. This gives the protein CASSDPGQGEGFF.

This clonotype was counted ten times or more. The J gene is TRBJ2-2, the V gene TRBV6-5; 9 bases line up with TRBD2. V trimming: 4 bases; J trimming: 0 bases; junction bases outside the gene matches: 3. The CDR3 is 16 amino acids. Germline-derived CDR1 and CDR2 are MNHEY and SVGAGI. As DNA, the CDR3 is TGTGCCAGCAGTTTTCTAGCGGGGTCGAACACCGGGGAGCTGTTTTTT. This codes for CASSFLAGSNTGELFF.

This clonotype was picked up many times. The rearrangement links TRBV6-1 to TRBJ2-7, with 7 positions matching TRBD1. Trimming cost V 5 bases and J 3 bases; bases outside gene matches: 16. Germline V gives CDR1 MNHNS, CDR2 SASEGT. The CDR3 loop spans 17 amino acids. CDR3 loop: CASSQSGGKGQYYEQYF. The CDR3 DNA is TGTGCCAGCAGTCAAAGTGGGGGAAAGGGACAGTACTACGAGCAGTACTTC.

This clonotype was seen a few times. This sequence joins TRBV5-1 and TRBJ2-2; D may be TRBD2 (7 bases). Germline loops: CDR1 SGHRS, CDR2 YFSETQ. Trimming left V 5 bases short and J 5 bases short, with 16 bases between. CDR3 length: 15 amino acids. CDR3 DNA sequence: TGCGCCAGCAGATCTACAGGGAGGGAAACCGGGGAGCTGTTTTTT. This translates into CASRSTGRETGELFF.

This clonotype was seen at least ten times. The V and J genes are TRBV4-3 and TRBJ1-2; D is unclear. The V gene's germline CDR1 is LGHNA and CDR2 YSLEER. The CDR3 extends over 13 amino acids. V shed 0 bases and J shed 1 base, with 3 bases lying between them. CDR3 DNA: TGCGCCAGCAGCCAAGACAATAACTATGGCTACACCTTC. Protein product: CASSQDNNYGYTF.

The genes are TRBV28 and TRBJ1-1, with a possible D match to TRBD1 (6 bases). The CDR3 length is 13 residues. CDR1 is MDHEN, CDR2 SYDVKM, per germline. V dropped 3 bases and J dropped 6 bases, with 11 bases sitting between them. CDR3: CASSFRGAAEAFF. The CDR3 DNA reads TGTGCCAGCAGTTTTAGGGGGGCCGCTGAAGCTTTCTTT.

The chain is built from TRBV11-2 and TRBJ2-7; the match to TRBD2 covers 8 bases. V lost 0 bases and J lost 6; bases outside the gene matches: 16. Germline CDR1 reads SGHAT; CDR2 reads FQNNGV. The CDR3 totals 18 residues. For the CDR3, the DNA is TGTGCCAGCAGCTTAGACCGAGGACTAGCCCGAAGTGCGGTCGAGCAGTACTTC. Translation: CASSLDRGLARSAVEQYF.

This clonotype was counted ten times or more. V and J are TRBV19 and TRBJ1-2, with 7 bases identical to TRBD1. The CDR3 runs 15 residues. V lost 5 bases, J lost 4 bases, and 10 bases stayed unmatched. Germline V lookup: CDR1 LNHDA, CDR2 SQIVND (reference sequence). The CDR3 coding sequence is TGTGCCAGTAGTCCGACAGGGTTTAAAAGCTATGGCTACACCTTC. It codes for CASSPTGFKSYGYTF.

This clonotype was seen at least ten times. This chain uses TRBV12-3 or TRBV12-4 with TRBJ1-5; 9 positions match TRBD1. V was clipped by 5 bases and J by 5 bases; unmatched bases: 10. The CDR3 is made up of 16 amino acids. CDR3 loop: CASSPRQGGADQPQHF. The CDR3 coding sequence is TGTGCCAGCAGTCCACGACAGGGGGGGGCGGATCAGCCCCAGCATTTT.

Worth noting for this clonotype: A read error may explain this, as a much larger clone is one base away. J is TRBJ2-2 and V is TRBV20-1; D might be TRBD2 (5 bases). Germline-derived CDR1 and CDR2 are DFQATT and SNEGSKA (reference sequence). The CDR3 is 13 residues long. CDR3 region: CSARGRNTGELLF. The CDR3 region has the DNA TGCAGTGCTAGAGGTCGGAACACCGGGGAGCTGCTTTTT.

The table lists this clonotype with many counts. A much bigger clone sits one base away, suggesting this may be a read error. The CDR3 bases are TGTGCCACCAGTGAACGGACAGGGGGGAGAGAGACCCAGTACTTC. It encodes CATSERTGGRETQYF. The V gene is TRBV24-1, the J gene TRBJ2-5; the match to TRBD1 covers 10 bases. Per the germline V gene, CDR1 is KGHDR and CDR2 is SFDVKD. This CDR3 has 15 residues. J gave up 4 bases and V 4 bases, and 5 bases lay outside the gene matches.